The source of this T cell receptor (beta chain) is a study of blood T cell repertoires in COVID-19. Study context: Donors in the United States, Italy and Spain gave samples during acute or convalescent COVID-19.

This clone was seen once. Authors' methods: Reference gene primer amplification gave estimated nucleated cell counts. The repertoire was sequenced with immunoSEQ multiplex PCR; TCRdb's copy has only in-frame clones and lacks some. The V and J calls and clone size were taken over from that table, and D and trimming were inferred from the DNA. The data contain over 200,000 clones, approximately 86% of them singletons. The CDR3 contains 14 residues. Trimming shortened V by 6 bases and J by 8 bases, and 17 bases separated the two germline ends. CDR1 is MDHEN and CDR2 is SYDVKM in the germline V gene. The chain couples TRBV28 to TRBJ1-5, with D possibly TRBD1 on 6 matching bases. The sample was peripheral blood. The receptor was isolated from a human donor in a cohort sampled during active COVID-19. CDR3 nucleotides: TGTGCCAGCAGGTCGGCAGGGGCCTGGGAGCCCCAGCATTTT. Translation: CASRSAGAWEPQHF. The whole variable domain, remainder taken from reference TRBV28 and TRBJ1-5, is DVKVTQSSRYLVKRTGEKVFLECVQDMDHENMFWYRQDPGLGLRLIYFSYDVKMKEKGDIPEGYSVSREKKERFSLILESASTNQTSMYLCASRSAGAWEPQHFGDGTRLSIL.